This T cell receptor beta chain was documented in a study of OX40 agonist ivuxolimab in advanced cancers. Looking at the study overall: Patients were dosed intravenously with ivuxolimab at 0.01 to 10 mg/kg every 2 weeks.

TCRdb keeps only in-frame clones here, not all; method: immunoSEQ multiplex PCR. This table has tens of thousands of clones, roughly 80% appearing once. A note on this clone: The antigen remains undetermined.

Exclusion of a patient followed from autoimmune disease history or systemic immunosuppression. Patients had blood sampled at baseline and again on cycle 4 day 1 and cycle 7 day 1. Whole-study results and caveats: Among the nonresponders, some also had low normalized T-cell clonal expansion.

The source was CD4+ or CD8+ T cells sorted from blood, collected in a trial of the OX40 agonist ivuxolimab. This clonotype originated in an adult with an advanced solid tumor such as melanoma, head and neck, liver or kidney cancer.

The CDR3 region has the DNA TGTGCCAGCCAGAGACCGGGGGCAGGGCAAGAGACCCAGTACTTC. Its translation: CASQRPGAGQETQYF. This chain links TRBV6-6 with TRBJ2-5, with D perhaps matching TRBD1 or TRBD2 (6 bases each). Looked up from germline, CDR1 is MNHNY and CDR2 is SVGAGI (reference sequence). This CDR3 is 15 amino acids long. V lost 8 bases and J lost 2, with 18 bases in between.